This T cell receptor (beta chain) was obtained from a study of T cell clonotyping in hematopoietic cell transplantation. Study-level background: Recipients' pretransplant samples followed cytoreduction. Study results and limitations: Pathologically expanded recipient clonotypes increased progressively from day 30 to day 180 as diversity fell. Cells were unsorted, so CD4 and CD8 contributions were not separated.

The sample holds a few counts of this clone. Its specificity is unknown. Germline V gives CDR1 MNHEY, CDR2 SVGAGI. There are 16 residues in the CDR3. The J segment lost 6 bases and the V segment lost 4 bases, leaving 10 bases of the junction unmatched. The table came from immunoSEQ multiplex PCR; TCRdb's copy has only in-frame clones and leaves some out. The sample contains around 5,400 clones, around 80% of which appear only once. Time point noted: recipient sample about 28 days before transplant, after cytoreduction. Recipient blood drawn about 28 days pretransplant and days 30, 100, 180 after. The clonotype originates from a woman between 50 and 59 years old with acute myeloid leukemia. Some clones in this sample may be carry-over from other donors' samples. The material sequenced was peripheral blood mononuclear cells, taken before stem cell transplant. The rearrangement joins TRBV6-5 to TRBJ2-2; TRBD2 aligns across 8 bases. For the CDR3, the DNA is TGTGCCAGCAGTTCCCCCGGGACTAGTCTCGCCGGGGAGCTGTTTTTT. The encoded protein is CASSSPGTSLAGELFF.